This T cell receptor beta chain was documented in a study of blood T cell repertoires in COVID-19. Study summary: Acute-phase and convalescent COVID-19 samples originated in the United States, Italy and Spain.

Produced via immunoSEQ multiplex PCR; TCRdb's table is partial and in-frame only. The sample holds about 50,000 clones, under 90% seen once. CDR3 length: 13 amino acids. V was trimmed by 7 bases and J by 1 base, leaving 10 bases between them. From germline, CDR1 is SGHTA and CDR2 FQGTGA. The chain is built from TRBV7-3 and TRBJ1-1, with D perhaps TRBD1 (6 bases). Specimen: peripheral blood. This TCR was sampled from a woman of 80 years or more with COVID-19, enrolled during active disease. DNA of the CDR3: TGTGCCAGCAAAAAAGGGGGGAACACTGAAGCTTTCTTT. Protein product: CASKKGGNTEAFF.